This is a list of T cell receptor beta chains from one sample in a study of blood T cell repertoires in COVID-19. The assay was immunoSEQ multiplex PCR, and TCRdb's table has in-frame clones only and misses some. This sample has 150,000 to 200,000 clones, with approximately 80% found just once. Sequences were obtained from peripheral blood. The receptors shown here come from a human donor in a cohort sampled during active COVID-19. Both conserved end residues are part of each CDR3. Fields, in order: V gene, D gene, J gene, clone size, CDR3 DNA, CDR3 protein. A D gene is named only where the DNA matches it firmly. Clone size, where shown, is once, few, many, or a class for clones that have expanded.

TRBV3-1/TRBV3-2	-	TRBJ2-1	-	TGTGCCAGCAGCCTAACAATACAGGGAGGGCCGGTTGAGCAGTTCTTC	CASSLTIQGGPVEQFF
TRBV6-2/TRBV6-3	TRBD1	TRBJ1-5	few	TGTGCCAGCAGTCCCGGGACAGGGGGCGGTCAGCCCCAGCATTTT	CASSPGTGGGQPQHF
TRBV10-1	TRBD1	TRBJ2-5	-	TGCGCCAGCAGTGTTGGACAGGGAGAGACCCAGTACTTC	CASSVGQGETQYF
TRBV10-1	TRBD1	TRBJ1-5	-	TGCGCCAGCAGTGAGAGGGGACAGCAGCCCCAGCATTTT	CASSERGQQPQHF
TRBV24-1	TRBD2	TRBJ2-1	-	TGTGCCACCAGTCTGGGGCGGGGGGACCAATTCTCCTACAATGAGCAGTTCTTC	CATSLGRGDQFSYNEQFF
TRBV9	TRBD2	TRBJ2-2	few	TGTGCCAGCTCTAGGACTAGCGGGAGGGCCGCTAACACCGGGGAGCTGTTTTTT	CASSRTSGRAANTGELFF
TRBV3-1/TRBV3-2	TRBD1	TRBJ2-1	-	TGTGCCAGCAGCCGGGACAGGGGGGTGGCCTGCGAATACAATGAGCAGTTCTTC	CASSRDRGVACEYNEQFF
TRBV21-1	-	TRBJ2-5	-	TGTGCCAGCAGCAAATCCCCGGAGCCCGGCCAAGAGACCCAGTACTTC	CASSKSPEPGQETQYF
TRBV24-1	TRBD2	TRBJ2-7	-	TGTGCCATTACTAGCGGGGACTCCTACGAGCAGTACTTC	CAITSGDSYEQYF
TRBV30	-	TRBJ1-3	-	TGTGCCTGTCCTTTCCCGCGGGGGGCCGCTGGAAACACCATATATTTT	CACPFPRGAAGNTIYF
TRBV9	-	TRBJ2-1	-	TGTGCCAGCAGTCGTGGGCAGGGAACATCCAATGAGCAGTTCTTC	CASSRGQGTSNEQFF
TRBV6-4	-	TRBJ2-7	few	TGTGCCAGCAGTGACTCTAGCGGTACCTACGAGCAGTACTTC	CASSDSSGTYEQYF
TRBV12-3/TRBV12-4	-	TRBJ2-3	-	TGTGCCAGCAGTTTAGCTACTGGAGATACGCAGTATTTT	CASSLATGDTQYF
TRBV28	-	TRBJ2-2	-	TGTGCCAGCAGTTTAAGGGGTCACACCGGGGAGCTGTTTTTT	CASSLRGHTGELFF
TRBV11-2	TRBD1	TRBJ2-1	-	TGTGCCAGCCTTCCCGGGACAGCCTACAATGAGCAGTTCTTC	CASLPGTAYNEQFF
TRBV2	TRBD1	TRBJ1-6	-	TGTGCCAGCAGACTGGGACAGGGTAGGCCCAATTCACCCCTCCACTTT	CASRLGQGRPNSPLHF
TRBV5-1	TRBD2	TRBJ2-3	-	TGCGCCAGCGCTTGGTTCCTTAGCGGGGGGTCAGATACGCAGTATTTT	CASAWFLSGGSDTQYF
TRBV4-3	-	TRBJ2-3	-	TGCGCCAGCAGCCAAGATGGTGGCGGGATAGGGTATACGCAGTATTTT	CASSQDGGGIGYTQYF
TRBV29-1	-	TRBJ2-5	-	TGCAGCGTTGAGTCCGCAGGGGAGACCCAGTACTTC	CSVESAGETQYF
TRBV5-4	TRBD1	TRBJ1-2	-	TGTGCCAGCAGCTTGGGTCGACAGGGAGGAAGTGGGTCTAACTATGGCTACACCTTC	CASSLGRQGGSGSNYGYTF
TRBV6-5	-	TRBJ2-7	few	TGTGCCAGCAGTTACACCGTTGACAGTCCGTGGCGGAACTTC	CASSYTVDSPWRNF
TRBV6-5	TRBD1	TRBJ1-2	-	TGTGCCAGCAGTTACTCTACAGGGGAGCGAATCTATGGCTACACCTTC	CASSYSTGERIYGYTF
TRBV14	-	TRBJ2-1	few	TGTGCCAGCAGGGGAGCGGTCTACAATGAGCAGTTCTTC	CASRGAVYNEQFF
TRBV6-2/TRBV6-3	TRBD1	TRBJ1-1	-	TGTGCCAGCAGTTACTCGGACAGGGGGTACACTGAAGCTTTCTTT	CASSYSDRGYTEAFF
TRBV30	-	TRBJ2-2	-	TGTGCCTGGAGTGTACTAGGGTACACCGGGGAGCTGTTTTTT	CAWSVLGYTGELFF
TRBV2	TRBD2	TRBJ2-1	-	TGTGCCTGTTCTAGCGGGAGATTGGGTGAGCAGTTCTTC	CACSSGRLGEQFF
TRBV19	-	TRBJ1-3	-	TGTGCCAGTAGTCCCGACACATCTGGAAACACCATATATTTT	CASSPDTSGNTIYF
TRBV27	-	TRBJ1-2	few	TGTGCCAGCGGAATTGGGGGCGGCTACACCTTC	CASGIGGGYTF
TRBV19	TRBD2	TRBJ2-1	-	TGTGCCAGTAGTGGGAGGGCCGGTTTAATTAATGAGCAGTTCTTC	CASSGRAGLINEQFF
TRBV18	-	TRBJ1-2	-	TGTGCCAGCTCACCAGGGGGCGGTGGCTACACCTTC	CASSPGGGGYTF
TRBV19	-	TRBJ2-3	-	TGTGCCAGTAGTTTCTTAACAGATACGCAGTATTTT	CASSFLTDTQYF
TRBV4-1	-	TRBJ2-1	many	TGCGCCAGCAGTTCGGGAGTTGGTTACAATGAGCAGTTCTTC	CASSSGVGYNEQFF
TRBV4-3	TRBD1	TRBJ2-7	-	TGCGCCAGCAGCCAAGGCCCGGGACAGGGTGTTAGCGAGCAGTACTTC	CASSQGPGQGVSEQYF
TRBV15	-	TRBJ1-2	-	TGTGCCACCAGCAGAGAGCGGGATTATGGCTACACCTTC	CATSRERDYGYTF
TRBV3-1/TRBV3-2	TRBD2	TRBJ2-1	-	TGTGCCAGCAGCCAAATGAGCAGCGGGAGGGCCGGTGAGCAGTTCTTC	CASSQMSSGRAGEQFF
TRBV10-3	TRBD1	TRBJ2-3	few	TGTGCCATCAGTACCCCAGGGGGCGGCACAGATACGCAGTATTTT	CAISTPGGGTDTQYF
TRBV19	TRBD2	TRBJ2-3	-	TGTGCCAGTAGATTCGCAGCGGGAGTCAGGACAGATACGCAGTATTTT	CASRFAAGVRTDTQYF
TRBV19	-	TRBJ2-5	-	TGTGCCAGTAGTATAAACAGAATCGGGACCCAGTACTTC	CASSINRIGTQYF
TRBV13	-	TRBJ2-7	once	TGTGCCAGCAGCTTAGCGGGGGGCATTGACTACGAGCAGTACTTC	CASSLAGGIDYEQYF
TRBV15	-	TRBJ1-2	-	TGTGCCACCAGCAGAGATGCCCCGGAGGGCCGGAGGTATGGCTACACCTTC	CATSRDAPEGRRYGYTF
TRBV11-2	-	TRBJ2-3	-	TGTGCCAGCAGCATCCCCCCCTATACGCAGTATTTT	CASSIPPYTQYF
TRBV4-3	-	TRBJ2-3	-	TGCGCCAGCAGCCAAGATGCGGGGCTCAGCACAGATACGCAGTATTTT	CASSQDAGLSTDTQYF
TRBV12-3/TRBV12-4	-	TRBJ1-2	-	TGTGCCGTCCGAAGGGGTGCGTCGGCTGGCTACACCTTC	CAVRRGASAGYTF
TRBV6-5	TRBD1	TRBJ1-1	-	TGTGCCAGCAGCAAGAGGGACAGTCGTGAGACTTTCTTT	CASSKRDSRETFF
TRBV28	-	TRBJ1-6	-	TGTGCCTCGGGGCACAGGGTGAATAATTCACCCCTCCACTTT	CASGHRVNNSPLHF
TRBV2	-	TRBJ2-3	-	TGTGCCAGTACCGGGATATATCGGACAGATACGCAGTATTTT	CASTGIYRTDTQYF
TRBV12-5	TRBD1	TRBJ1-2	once	TGTGCTAGTGGTTCATCGGACAGGGGGTATGGCTACACCTTC	CASGSSDRGYGYTF
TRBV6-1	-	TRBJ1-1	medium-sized	TGTGCCAGCAGTGAAGGGCTGATCGGGGGGAGAGCTTTCTTT	CASSEGLIGGRAFF
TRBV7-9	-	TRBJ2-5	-	TGTGCCAGCAGCTTAAAGATCGCGTTAGAGACCCAGTACTTC	CASSLKIALETQYF
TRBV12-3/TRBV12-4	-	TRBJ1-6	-	TGTGCCAGCAGCACAAAGCGGAATTCACCCCTCCACTTT	CASSTKRNSPLHF
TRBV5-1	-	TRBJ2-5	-	TGCGCCAGCAGCCCATTAACGGCTAGCGTTGATCTGGAGACCCAGTACTTC	CASSPLTASVDLETQYF
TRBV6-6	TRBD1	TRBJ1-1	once	TGTGCCAGCAGTACAGGGGCGCCGGGCTCCACTGAAGCTTTCTTT	CASSTGAPGSTEAFF
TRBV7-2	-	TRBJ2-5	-	TGTGCCAGCAGCTTCCAGGGGTCGGGAGAGACCCAGTACTTC	CASSFQGSGETQYF
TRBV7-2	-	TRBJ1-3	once	TGTGCCAGCAGCTTAGCCGACAGTCGCTCTGGAAACACCATATATTTT	CASSLADSRSGNTIYF
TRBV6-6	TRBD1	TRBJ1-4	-	TGTGCCAGCAGTTACTACTACAGGGGGCAAAATGAAAAACTGTTTTTT	CASSYYYRGQNEKLFF
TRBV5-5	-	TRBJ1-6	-	TGTGCCAGCAGCTTCGCAGGGTCGGGGGTCCTCGACTTT	CASSFAGSGVLDF
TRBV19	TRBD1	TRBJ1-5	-	TGTGCCAGTAGGGAGGACAGGGTAAAGCCCCAGCATTTT	CASREDRVKPQHF
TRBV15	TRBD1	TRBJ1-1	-	TGTGCCACCAGCAATCGGGCAGGGGGGAACACTGAAGCTTTCTTT	CATSNRAGGNTEAFF